Listed here are 6 T cell receptor beta chains from one sample, sequenced in a study of control samples from healthy donors and cancer patients. The protocol was immunoSEQ multiplex PCR, while the TCRdb copy is restricted to in-frame clones and leaves out a portion. The sample holds 80,000 to 100,000 clones, approximately 86% seen once. Sequenced material: blood. The receptors here all came from a young man in good health.

The V gene is TRBV3-1 (or the pseudogene TRBV3-2), the J gene TRBJ1-1; D perhaps matches TRBD1 (5 bases). Trimming took off 4 bases at V and 11 bases at J, with 23 bases between the two ends. CDR1 and CDR2 (germline): LGHDT, YNNKEL (reference sequence). The CDR3 has 15 residues. Here the CDR3 DNA reads TGTGCCAGCAGCCGGGGGAGGGAGGGGTTTTCAGCGGCTTTCTTT. This translates into CASSRGREGFSAAFF.

The chain is built from TRBV5-1 and TRBJ1-1, with D unclear. The CDR3 runs 17 residues. V gave up 0 bases and J gave up 0 bases, with 15 bases separating them. Germline lookup yields CDR1 SGHRS and CDR2 YFSETQ. DNA of the CDR3: TGCGCCAGCAGCTTGGACGTAAGGGCCAGCATGAACACTGAAGCTTTCTTT. Encoded protein: CASSLDVRASMNTEAFF.

The genes are TRBV2 and TRBJ1-3; D ambiguous. The CDR3 is 15 residues long. The V end was cut by 2 bases, the J end by 6 bases, with 14 bases between. Germline assignment: CDR1 SNHLY and CDR2 FYNNEI. In DNA form, the CDR3 reads TGTGCCAGCAGTGAAATTGGATATCCGCTAAACACCATATATTTT. It codes for CASSEIGYPLNTIYF.

The J gene is TRBJ1-2, the V gene TRBV24-1, with 7 bases lining up with TRBD1. Trimming cost V 2 bases and J 4 bases; bases outside gene matches: 3. CDR1 and CDR2 from the germline V gene are KGHDR and SFDVKD. The CDR3 consists of 14 residues. The CDR3 bases are TGTGCCACCAGTGATTCCACAGGGGTCTATGGCTACACCTTC. Translating it yields CATSDSTGVYGYTF.

The chain recombines TRBV3-1 (or the pseudogene TRBV3-2) with TRBJ2-7; tentatively, D is TRBD2 (6 bases). Looked up from germline, CDR1 is LGHDT and CDR2 is YNNKEL (reference sequence). The V end was cut by 0 bases, the J end by 1 base, with 16 bases between. The CDR3 extends over 17 amino acids. In nucleotides, the CDR3 is TGTGCCAGCAGCCAAGATCCACCGGAGGGCCTTTCCTACGAGCAGTACTTC. Protein sequence: CASSQDPPEGLSYEQYF.

In this sample, this clone turned up once. This sequence joins TRBV2 and TRBJ1-1, with TRBD1 matching 8 bases. Germline trimming cut 7 bases from V and 1 base from J; bases unmatched to any gene: 2. Germline V gives CDR1 SNHLY, CDR2 FYNNEI. There are 13 residues in the CDR3. This chain's CDR3 is CASNGQGNTEAFF. For the CDR3, the DNA is TGTGCCAGCAACGGACAGGGGAACACTGAAGCTTTCTTT.